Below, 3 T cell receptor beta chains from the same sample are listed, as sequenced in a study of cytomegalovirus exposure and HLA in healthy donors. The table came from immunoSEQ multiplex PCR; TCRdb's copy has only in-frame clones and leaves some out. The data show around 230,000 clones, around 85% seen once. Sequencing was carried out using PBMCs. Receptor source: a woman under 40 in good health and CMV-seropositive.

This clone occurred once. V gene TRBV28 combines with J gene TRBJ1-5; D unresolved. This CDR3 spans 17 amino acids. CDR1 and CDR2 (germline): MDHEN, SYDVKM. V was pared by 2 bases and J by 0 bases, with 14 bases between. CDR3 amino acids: CASSLINGVNSNQPQHF. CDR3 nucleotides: TGTGCCAGCAGTTTAATCAACGGGGTTAATAGCAATCAGCCCCAGCATTTT. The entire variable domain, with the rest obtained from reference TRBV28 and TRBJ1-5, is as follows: DVKVTQSSRYLVKRTGEKVFLECVQDMDHENMFWYRQDPGLGLRLIYFSYDVKMKEKGDIPEGYSVSREKKERFSLILESASTNQTSMYLCASSLINGVNSNQPQHFGDGTRLSIL.

The CDR3 DNA reads as TGTGCCAGCAGCTCCCAGGGGTTTGACACTGAAGCTTTCTTT. Its translation: CASSSQGFDTEAFF. The chain is built from TRBV7-6 and TRBJ1-1; D might be TRBD1 (6 bases). This CDR3 contains 14 residues. Per germline, CDR1 SGHVS and CDR2 FNYEAQ. V lost 4 bases and J 3 bases, leaving 12 bases between the germline ends.

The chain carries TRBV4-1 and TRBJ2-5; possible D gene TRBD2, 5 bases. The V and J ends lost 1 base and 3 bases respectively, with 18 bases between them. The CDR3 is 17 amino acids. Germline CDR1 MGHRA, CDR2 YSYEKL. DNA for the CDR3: TGCGCCAGCAGCCAAGTTGAGCGCCTCACGGGAAAAGAGACCCAGTACTTC. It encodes CASSQVERLTGKETQYF.